These 29 T cell receptor beta chains came from one sample sequenced in a study of identical twins. MiXCR, applied by TCRdb to the 5' RACE reads, yields one record per CDR3 protein. The profile shows hundreds of thousands of distinct CDR3 sequences, roughly 20% of them singletons. This sample was also put to use in a study of T cells expressing NK-cell markers.

The sample comprised PBMCs. The source is a woman in her late teens or twenties in good health.

This clonotype has just a few counts. V and J are TRBV20-1 and TRBJ2-3; 9 bases match TRBD2. The CDR3 covers 13 residues. The germline V gene encodes CDR1 DFQATT and CDR2 SNEGSKA (reference sequence). The J segment lost 2 bases and the V segment lost 7 bases, leaving 4 bases of the junction unmatched. The CDR3 DNA reads as TGCAGTGTCCAGCGGGGGGTCACAGATACGCAGTATTTT. This translates into CSVQRGVTDTQYF.

The chain carries TRBV7-8 and TRBJ2-7, with TRBD2 matching over 8 bases. The CDR3 sequence is 15 residues long. Germline V gives CDR1 SGHVS, CDR2 FQNEAQ. With 4 bases clipped from V and 7 bases from J, the junction kept 12 bases outside the gene matches. CDR3 amino acids: CASSSLGRGVEEQYF. The CDR3 DNA follows: TGTGCCAGCAGCTCCCTCGGGAGGGGAGTAGAAGAGCAGTACTTC.

This sequence joins TRBV7-8 and TRBJ2-7; no clear D gene. The germline CDR1 and CDR2 sequences are SGHVS and FQNEAQ. The CDR3 has 18 residues. V lost 5 bases and J 2 bases, leaving 25 bases between the germline ends. The CDR3 sequence is CASSPPFLGGARAYEQYF. The CDR3 DNA is TGTGCCAGCAGCCCACCCTTCCTGGGTGGAGCACGCGCCTACGAGCAGTACTTC.

This clonotype was counted between two and nine times. The chain carries TRBV5-1 and TRBJ2-7; D remains unclear. Trimming took off 0 bases at V and 7 bases at J, with 14 bases between the two ends. The CDR3 sequence is 14 residues long. The germline gives CDR1 SGHRS, CDR2 YFSETQ. The CDR3 sequence: CASSLADGTQEQYF. CDR3 nucleotides: TGCGCCAGCAGCTTGGCGGACGGTACCCAAGAGCAGTACTTC. Complete variable domain (other parts from reference TRBV5-1 and TRBJ2-7): KAGVTQTPRYLIKTRGQQVTLSCSPISGHRSVSWYQQTPGQGLQFLFEYFSETQRNKGNFPGRFSGRQFSNSRSEMNVSTLELGDSALYLCASSLADGTQEQYFGPGTRLTVT.

The chain combines TRBV9 with TRBJ2-5; either TRBD1 or TRBD2 may supply D (5 bases each). The V and J ends lost 0 bases and 5 bases respectively, with 17 bases between them. Germline values: CDR1 SGDLS, CDR2 YYNGEE. The CDR3 spans 16 residues. The CDR3 is CASSVGGARRGETQYF. CDR3 bases: TGTGCCAGCAGCGTAGGTGGGGCCAGACGGGGCGAGACCCAGTACTTC.

This clonotype was found a few times. The chain has TRBV7-9 and TRBJ1-2; D gene uncertain. CDR3 length: 14 amino acids. Trimming took off 1 base at V and 3 bases at J, with 9 bases between the two ends. Germline assignment: CDR1 SEHNR and CDR2 FQNEAQ (reference sequence). This CDR3 reads CASSLVPGDYGYTF. The CDR3 DNA reads TGTGCCAGCAGCTTAGTCCCAGGCGACTATGGCTACACCTTC.

This clonotype was counted a few times. This chain links TRBV7-6 with TRBJ2-1, with 9 bases that match TRBD2. The CDR3 loop spans 16 amino acids. V dropped 3 bases and J dropped 0; count of bases not matched to a gene: 3. Germline-derived CDR1 and CDR2 are SGHVS and FNYEAQ. CDR3: CASSFFSGSSYNEQFF. The DNA of the CDR3 is TGTGCCAGCAGCTTTTTTAGCGGGAGCTCCTACAATGAGCAGTTCTTC.

V and J are TRBV3-1 and TRBJ2-4, with 7 bases aligning to TRBD1. This CDR3 spans 15 amino acids. CDR1 and CDR2 (germline): LGHDT, YNNKEL (reference sequence). V shed 0 bases and J 9 bases; nucleotides not matched to a gene: 8. The CDR3, as DNA: TGTGCCAGCAGCCAAGAGCCGGGACAGTTCAGCATTCAGTACTTC. Translated: CASSQEPGQFSIQYF.

The gene calls are TRBV6-1 and TRBJ1-2; 7 bases map to TRBD1. CDR3 length equals 14 residues. Trimming removed 5 bases from V and 2 bases from J; junction bases left unmatched: 5. The germline V gene encodes CDR1 MNHNS and CDR2 SASEGT. The DNA for the CDR3 is TGTGCCAGCAGTCGGGACAGCAGAAACTATGGCTACACCTTC. This gives the protein CASSRDSRNYGYTF.

The V and J genes are TRBV7-2 and TRBJ2-1; no definite D call. Trimming stripped 0 bases from V and 15 bases from J, with 15 bases between. Germline V gene lookup returns CDR1 SGHTA and CDR2 FQGNSA. The CDR3 runs 13 residues. The DNA for the CDR3 is TGTGCCAGCAGCTTAGCAGTTCCCCTGCCCCCGTTCTTC. Its protein is CASSLAVPLPPFF.

This clonotype came up a few times. J is TRBJ2-7 and V is TRBV12-3 or TRBV12-4; the match to TRBD2 covers 10 bases. The length of the CDR3 is 16 residues. The V segment lost 3 bases and the J segment 4 bases; nucleotides outside the gene matches: 9. The CDR3 here is CASSLGGLAGGYEQYF. CDR3 bases: TGTGCCAGCAGTTTGGGGGGATTAGCGGGAGGTTACGAGCAGTACTTC.

The V and J genes are TRBV7-9 and TRBJ2-5; TRBD2 matches at 9 bases. CDR3 size: 15 residues. J was trimmed by 5 bases and V by 1 base; bases with no gene match: 5. In germline, CDR1 is SEHNR, CDR2 FQNEAQ (reference sequence). In DNA, the CDR3 is TGTGCCAGCAGCTTAGTGGCTAGCGGGAAGGAGACCCAGTACTTC. Translated: CASSLVASGKETQYF.

In its sample, this clonotype was seen many times. The chain is built from TRBV5-1 and TRBJ2-7; no clear D. V gave up 3 bases and J gave up 5 bases, with 15 bases separating them. Germline loops: CDR1 SGHRS, CDR2 YFSETQ. This CDR3 contains 14 residues. Here the CDR3 DNA reads TGCGCCAGCAGCTCGAATTTGGTTCTCGACGAGCAGTACTTC. This sequence encodes CASSSNLVLDEQYF.

Only a few counts were recorded for this clonotype. The chain carries TRBV5-5 and TRBJ1-1; weak D call: TRBD1 (5 bases). The CDR3 contains 13 residues. Deletions cut 0 bases from V and 7 bases from J, with 10 bases between. Germline values: CDR1 SGHKS, CDR2 YYEKEE (reference sequence). CDR3 residues: CASSLEGYNEAFF. The CDR3 DNA reads as TGTGCCAGCAGCTTGGAGGGGTACAATGAAGCTTTCTTT.

This clonotype has ten or more counts. The chain recombines TRBV5-1 with TRBJ2-2; D possibly corresponds to TRBD2 (6 bases). Germline assignment: CDR1 SGHRS and CDR2 YFSETQ. There are 15 residues in the CDR3. V lost 4 bases to trimming and J lost 0 bases, with 10 bases between them. The CDR3 is CASSRGTANTGELFF. DNA for the CDR3: TGCGCCAGCAGCCGCGGGACGGCGAACACCGGGGAGCTGTTTTTT.

The gene calls are TRBV5-5 and TRBJ1-5; maybe TRBD1 (5 bases). Per the germline V gene, CDR1 is SGHKS and CDR2 is YYEKEE (reference sequence). V was trimmed by 2 bases and J by 6 bases, leaving 15 bases between them. This CDR3 contains 15 residues. This chain's CDR3 is CASSLIRPQGQPQHF. The CDR3 DNA is TGTGCCAGCAGCTTAATACGGCCCCAGGGTCAGCCCCAGCATTTT.

Many counts were recorded for this clonotype. The chain employs TRBV12-3 or TRBV12-4 and TRBJ1-3; the match to TRBD1 covers 8 bases. The CDR3 runs to 15 residues. The V segment lost 5 bases and the J segment 0 bases; nucleotides outside the gene matches: 3. This chain's CDR3 is CASSLGQGSGNTIYF. The CDR3 nucleotides read TGTGCCAGCAGTCTCGGACAGGGCTCTGGAAACACCATATATTTT.

The gene calls are TRBV7-8 and TRBJ2-1; a possible D gene is TRBD1 (6 bases). V was cut by 4 bases and J by 8 bases, with 12 bases left in between. This CDR3 spans 13 amino acids. The germline V gene encodes CDR1 SGHVS and CDR2 FQNEAQ. The CDR3 nucleotides are TGTGCCAGCAGCTCCCGTACAGGGCATGAGCAGTTCTTC. It is translated as CASSSRTGHEQFF.

This clonotype was picked up one time. The chain uses TRBV5-6 and TRBJ1-1, with TRBD1 as a possible D gene (6 bases). Deletions cut 0 bases from V and 8 bases from J, with 17 bases between. CDR3 size: 15 residues. Germline V gene data show CDR1 as SGHDT and CDR2 as YYEEEE. CDR3 bases: TGTGCCAGCAGCTTGGTGAATGACAGGCCTTCGGAAGCTTTCTTT. The encoded protein is CASSLVNDRPSEAFF.

In this sample, this clonotype turned up a few times. The J gene is TRBJ2-2, the V gene TRBV25-1; D is ambiguous. The CDR3 spans 12 residues. Trimming shortened V by 7 bases and J by 5 bases, and 8 bases separated the two germline ends. Germline V gene lookup returns CDR1 MGHDK and CDR2 SYGVNS. This chain's CDR3 is CASMGGTGELFF. In DNA, the CDR3 is TGTGCCAGCATGGGTGGAACCGGGGAGCTGTTTTTT.

The gene calls are TRBV6-5 and TRBJ2-7; either TRBD1 or TRBD2 may supply D (5 bases each). The CDR3 has 16 amino acids. In germline, CDR1 is MNHEY, CDR2 SVGAGI. V was trimmed by 2 bases and J by 1 base, leaving 15 bases between them. Here the CDR3 DNA reads TGTGCCAGCAGTTACGGTGGGGCGGGCAGGTCCTACGAGCAGTACTTC. Translating it yields CASSYGGAGRSYEQYF.

The chain combines TRBV18 with TRBJ1-2, with D tentatively TRBD1 (5 bases). The CDR3 sequence is 13 residues long. CDR1 and CDR2 (germline): KGHSH, LQKENI. The germline V and J ends were trimmed by 2 bases and 7 bases, with 11 bases remaining between them. CDR3 coding DNA: TGTGCCAGCTCACCAACGCAGGGATTTGGCTACACCTTC. This gives the protein CASSPTQGFGYTF.

This clonotype was recorded many times. This chain joins TRBV20-1 and TRBJ2-1; D is uncertain. The germline V gene encodes CDR1 DFQATT and CDR2 SNEGSKA (reference sequence). With 6 bases removed from V and 4 bases from J, the gap between germline ends came to 13 bases. CDR3 length: 13 residues. The CDR3, as DNA: TGCAGTGCCCCGGCGGCGGAGTACAATGAGCAGTTCTTC. It encodes CSAPAAEYNEQFF.

In its sample, this clonotype was seen a few times. V usage is TRBV18 and J usage is TRBJ1-2, with D unresolved. V was shortened by 3 bases and J by 7 bases, with 9 bases between the two germline ends. Per germline, CDR1 KGHSH and CDR2 LQKENI. CDR3 length: 12 residues. The CDR3 nucleotides read TGTGCCAGCTCACCGTCTACTCCTGGCTACACCTTC. Its protein is CASSPSTPGYTF.

V is TRBV12-3 or TRBV12-4 and J is TRBJ1-4; 9 bases match TRBD1. The CDR3 totals 15 residues. Trimming removed 5 bases from V and 4 bases from J; junction bases left unmatched: 5. The CDR3 DNA reads TGTGCCAGCAGTGGGATGGACAGGGGTAATGAAAAACTGTTTTTT. This encodes CASSGMDRGNEKLFF.

This clonotype was detected ten times or more. The genes are TRBV20-1 and TRBJ2-7; no reliable D call. The CDR3 consists of 12 residues. CDR1 and CDR2 (germline): DFQATT, SNEGSKA (reference sequence). Trimming left V 6 bases short and J 7 bases short, with 16 bases between. The CDR3 region is CSARTPNWEQYF. The CDR3 DNA follows: TGCAGTGCGAGGACGCCGAATTGGGAGCAGTACTTC.

This clonotype turned up a few times. This chain uses TRBV5-1 with TRBJ1-1; D perhaps matches TRBD1 (5 bases). CDR3 length: 15 amino acids. Trimming shortened V by 10 bases and J by 1 base, and 20 bases separated the two germline ends. From germline, CDR1 is SGHRS and CDR2 YFSETQ. The CDR3 spells CASGGGRTKNTEAFF. As DNA, the CDR3 is TGCGCCTCCGGGGGGGGTCGGACAAAGAACACTGAAGCTTTCTTT.

The chain carries TRBV20-1 and TRBJ2-5; the match to TRBD2 covers 7 bases. The germline V gene encodes CDR1 DFQATT and CDR2 SNEGSKA (reference sequence). The V segment lost 2 bases and the J segment 4 bases; nucleotides outside the gene matches: 1. The CDR3 length is 12 residues. CDR3: CSARIAGETQYF. As DNA, the CDR3 is TGCAGTGCTAGAATAGCGGGAGAGACCCAGTACTTC.

The chain links TRBV7-2 to TRBJ2-7, with 10 bases fitting TRBD1. V dropped 5 bases and J dropped 4; count of bases not matched to a gene: 8. This CDR3 has 15 amino acids. Germline V gene sequence: CDR1 SGHTA, CDR2 FQGNSA. CDR3 nucleotide sequence: TGTGCCAGCAGCACATCCGGGACAGGGGATTACGAGCAGTACTTC. It translates to CASSTSGTGDYEQYF.